This T cell receptor (beta chain) is drawn from a study of blood T cell repertoires in COVID-19. Study summary: Sites across the United States, Italy and Spain contributed samples from acute and convalescent COVID-19. The cDNA or gDNA used as material had been derived from T cells, B-cell-depleted T cells, or PBMCs.

Per the authors' pipeline: From reference gene primer amplification, estimates of nucleated cell counts were derived. Repertoires were generated with immunoSEQ multiplex PCR, while TCRdb's copy carries only in-frame clones and drops some. The V and J calls and the clone size are those of that table, but D and trimming were determined from the DNA. This sample yields approximately 110,000 clones, of which less than 85% are seen a single time; under 0.95% belongs to the top ten. The germline V gene encodes CDR1 MGHRA and CDR2 YSYEKL. The V end was cut by 2 bases, the J end by 1 base, with 14 bases between. The CDR3 runs 16 residues.

The receptor was derived from a human donor with acute or convalescent COVID-19. The donor label of this sample is uncertain. The chain employs TRBV4-1 and TRBJ1-1; no firm D call. Sample: peripheral blood. The CDR3: CASSQRSVRENTEAFF. In DNA, the CDR3 is TGCGCCAGCAGCCAAAGATCGGTACGAGAGAACACTGAAGCTTTCTTT.